A single T cell receptor (beta chain) is shown here with its context. The CDR3 loop spans 15 amino acids. V lost 5 bases to trimming and J lost 0 bases, with 13 bases between them. Per the germline V gene, CDR1 is SGHTA and CDR2 is FQGNSA. The source of the sample is a study of cytomegalovirus exposure and HLA in healthy donors. The PCR was carried out with 60 Vbeta primers and 13 Jbeta primers. Here immunoSEQ multiplex PCR was the method, and the copy in TCRdb shows in-frame clones only, minus some. The sample lists around 70,000 clones; 65% to 80% were seen once. The receptor's source is a man between 65 and 80 years old in good health and CMV-seronegative. Sample: PBMCs. V and J are TRBV7-2 and TRBJ1-1; a possible D gene is TRBD1 (5 bases). CDR3 region: CASSAPGGMNTEAFF. In DNA, the CDR3 is TGTGCCAGCAGCGCACCTGGGGGGATGAACACTGAAGCTTTCTTT.